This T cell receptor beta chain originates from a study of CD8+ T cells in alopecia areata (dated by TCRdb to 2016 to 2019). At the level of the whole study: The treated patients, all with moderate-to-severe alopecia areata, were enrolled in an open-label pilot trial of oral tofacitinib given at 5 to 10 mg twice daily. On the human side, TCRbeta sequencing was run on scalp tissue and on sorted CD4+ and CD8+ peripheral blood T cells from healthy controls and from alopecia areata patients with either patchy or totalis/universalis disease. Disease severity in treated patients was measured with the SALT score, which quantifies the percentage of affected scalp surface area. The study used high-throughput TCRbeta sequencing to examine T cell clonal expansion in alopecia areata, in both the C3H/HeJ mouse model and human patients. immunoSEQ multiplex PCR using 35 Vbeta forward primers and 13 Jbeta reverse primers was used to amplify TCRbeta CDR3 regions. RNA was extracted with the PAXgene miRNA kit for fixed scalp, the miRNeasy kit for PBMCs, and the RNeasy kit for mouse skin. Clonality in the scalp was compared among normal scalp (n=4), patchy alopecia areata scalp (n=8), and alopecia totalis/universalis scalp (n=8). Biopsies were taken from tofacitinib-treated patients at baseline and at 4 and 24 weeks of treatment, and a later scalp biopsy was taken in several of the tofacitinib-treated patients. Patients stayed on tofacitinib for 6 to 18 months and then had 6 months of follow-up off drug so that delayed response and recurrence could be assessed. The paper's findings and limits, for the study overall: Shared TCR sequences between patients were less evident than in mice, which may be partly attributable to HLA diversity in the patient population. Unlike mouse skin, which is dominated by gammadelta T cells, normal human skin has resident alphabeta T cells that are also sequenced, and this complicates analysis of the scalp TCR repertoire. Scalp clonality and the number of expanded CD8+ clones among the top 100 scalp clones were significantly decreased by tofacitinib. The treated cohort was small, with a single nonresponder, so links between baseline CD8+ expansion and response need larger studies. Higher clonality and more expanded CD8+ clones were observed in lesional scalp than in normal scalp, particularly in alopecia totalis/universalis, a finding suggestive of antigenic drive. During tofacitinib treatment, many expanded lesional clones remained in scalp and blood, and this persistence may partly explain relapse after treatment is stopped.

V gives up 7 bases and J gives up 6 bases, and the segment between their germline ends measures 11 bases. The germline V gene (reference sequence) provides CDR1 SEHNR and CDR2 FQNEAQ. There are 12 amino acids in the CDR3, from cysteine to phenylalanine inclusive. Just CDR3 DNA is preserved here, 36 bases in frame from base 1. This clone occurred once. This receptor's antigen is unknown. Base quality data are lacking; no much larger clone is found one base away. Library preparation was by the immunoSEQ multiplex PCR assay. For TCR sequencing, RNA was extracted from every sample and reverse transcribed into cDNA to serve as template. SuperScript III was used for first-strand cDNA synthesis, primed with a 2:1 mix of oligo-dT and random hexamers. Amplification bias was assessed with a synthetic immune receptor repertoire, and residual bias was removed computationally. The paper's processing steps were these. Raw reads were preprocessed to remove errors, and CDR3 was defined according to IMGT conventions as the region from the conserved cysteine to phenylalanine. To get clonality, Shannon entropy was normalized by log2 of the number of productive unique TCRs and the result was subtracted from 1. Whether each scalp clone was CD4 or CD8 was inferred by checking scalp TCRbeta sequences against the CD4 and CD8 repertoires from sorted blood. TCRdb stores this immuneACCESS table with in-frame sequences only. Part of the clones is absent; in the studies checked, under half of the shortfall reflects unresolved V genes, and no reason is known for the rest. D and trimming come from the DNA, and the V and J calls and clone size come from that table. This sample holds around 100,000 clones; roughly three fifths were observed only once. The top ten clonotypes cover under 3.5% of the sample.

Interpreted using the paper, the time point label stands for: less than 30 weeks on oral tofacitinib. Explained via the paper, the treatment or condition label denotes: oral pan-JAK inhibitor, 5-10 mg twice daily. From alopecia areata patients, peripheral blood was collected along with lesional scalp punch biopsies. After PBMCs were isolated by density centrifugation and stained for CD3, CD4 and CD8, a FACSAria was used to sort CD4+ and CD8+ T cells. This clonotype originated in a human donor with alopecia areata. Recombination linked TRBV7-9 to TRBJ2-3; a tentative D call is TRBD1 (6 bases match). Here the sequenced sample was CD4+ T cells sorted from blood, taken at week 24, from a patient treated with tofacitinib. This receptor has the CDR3 CASTTGFDTQYF. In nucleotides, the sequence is TGTGCCAGCACCACAGGGTTCGATACGCAGTATTTT.